This TCR beta chain was sequenced during a study of T cell repertoires in cytomegalovirus infection. Overall study results and limits: HLA-C-restricted CMV clonotypes gave the most frequent clonotype in two of eight donors.

CDR1 is LNHDA and CDR2 is SQIVND in the germline V gene (reference sequence). The CDR3 covers 13 residues. The V and J ends lost 4 bases and 8 bases respectively, with 12 bases between them. Of note for this clonotype: Its antigen is undetermined.

Each CDR3 protein is one row after TCRdb ran MiXCR on the reads. The data show around 750,000 distinct CDR3 sequences, approximately 29% seen once. The clonotype was recovered from a human donor in good health (CMV status not recorded). Some clones in this sample may be carry-over from other donors' samples. Sequenced here: cultured CD8+ T cells from PBMCs, sampled from culture after CMV antigen stimulation. This sequence joins TRBV19 and TRBJ2-1; a weak D match, TRBD1 (6 bases). CDR3 sequence reads: CASSTNRVHEQFF. The CDR3 DNA reads as TGTGCCAGTAGTACGAACAGGGTCCATGAGCAGTTCTTC.